A single sample is the source of the 19 T cell receptor beta chains below, sequenced in a study of regulatory T cells in long-lasting Graves disease. This sample's time point: newly diagnosed GD, antithyroid drugs for less than 3 months. Scientists built the TCR library using RNA that was extracted from PBMCs. Researchers made TCR beta libraries by using iRepertoire HTBI primers and running Arm-PCR on CDR3 regions. TCRdb redid the calling of the multiplex PCR reads with MiXCR, one entry per CDR3 protein. In the table there are under 300,000 distinct CDR3 sequences, 15% to 20% of which are singletons. The sample also formed part of further work on T cells in Graves' hyperthyroidism and ophthalmopathy.

This material consisted of peripheral blood mononuclear cells (PBMCs), taken at new diagnosis, from a patient treated with antithyroid drugs. The receptor source for this set is a woman younger than 45 with Graves disease.

V usage is TRBV20-1 and J usage is TRBJ2-1, with TRBD1 as a possible D gene (5 bases). The V gene's germline CDR1 is DFQATT and CDR2 SNEGSKA (reference sequence). The germline V and J ends were trimmed by 6 bases and 1 base, with 16 bases remaining between them. CDR3 length: 15 residues. The chain's CDR3 is CSAVEAQGSYNEQFF. The CDR3 DNA reads as TGCAGTGCCGTAGAAGCTCAGGGTTCCTACAATGAGCAGTTCTTC.

Worth noting for this clonotype: Since a much larger clone is just one base distant, this may be a read error. This rearrangement joins TRBV6-1 to TRBJ1-4; TRBD1 agrees at 9 bases. The CDR3 loop spans 13 amino acids. Looked up from germline, CDR1 is MNHNS and CDR2 is SASEGT. CDR3 DNA sequence: TGTGCCAACAGTGACAGGGGGAATGAAAAACTGTTTTTT. Its protein is CANSDRGNEKLFF.

In regard to this clonotype: Possible read error: a much larger clone is one base away. The chain employs TRBV7-2 and TRBJ2-7, with 11 bases matching TRBD2. This CDR3 is 16 amino acids long. Germline values: CDR1 SGHTA, CDR2 FQGNSA. The junction had 13 bases not matched to a gene; V was cut back by 4 bases and J by 8 bases. CDR3 sequence reads: CASSYAPLSGGGKQYF. The DNA for the CDR3 is TGTGCCAGCAGCTACGCCCCCCTTAGCGGGGGGGGCAAGCAGTACTTC. Full variable domain (missing parts from reference TRBV7-2 and TRBJ2-7): GAGVSQSPSNKVTEKGKDVELRCDPISGHTALYWYRQSLGQGLEFLIYFQGNSAPDKSGLPSDRFSAERTGGSVSTLTIQRTQQEDSAVYLCASSYAPLSGGGKQYFGPGTRLTVT.

As concerns this clonotype: A far larger clone is off by one base, so a read error is likely. The CDR3 loop reads CASSREGAGSNTEAFF. The CDR3, as DNA: TGTGCCAGCAGCCGTGAGGGGGCAGGGTCGAACACTGAAGCTTTCTTT. The chain links TRBV5-4 to TRBJ2-3, with 7 bases matching TRBD1. The DNA end favors TRBJ1-1, so the J call may be wrong. Germline loops: CDR1 SGHNT, CDR2 YYREEE (reference sequence). This CDR3 is 16 amino acids long.

Turning to this clonotype: The junction departs from the called germline gene at one end, perhaps through a read error. In DNA, the CDR3 is TGTGCCAGTAGTCTAGACGCCGGGGCCACAGATACGCAGTATTTT. Protein: CASSLDAGATDTQYF. The chain uses TRBV19 and TRBJ2-3; the D gene could be TRBD1 or TRBD2 (5 bases each). From germline, CDR1 is LNHDA and CDR2 SQIVND (reference sequence). This CDR3 region has 15 residues. Using reference TRBV19 and TRBJ2-3 for the parts outside the CDR3, the full variable domain is DGGITQSPKYLFRKEGQNVTLSCEQNLNHDAMYWYRQDPGQGLRLIYYSQIVNDFQKGDIAEGYSVSREKKESFPLTVTSAQKNPTAFYLCASSLDAGATDTQYFGPGTRLTVL.

This clonotype has only one observation. Here the CDR3 DNA reads TGTGCCACCGGGCTAGGGGGGGAAGAGACCCAGTACTTC. This translates into CATGLGGEETQYF. V gene TRBV10-3 combines with J gene TRBJ2-5, with a weak D call TRBD2 (7 bases). The CDR3 loop spans 13 amino acids. Trimming removed 10 bases at V and 3 bases at J, with 15 bases between. CDR1 is ENHRY, CDR2 SYGVKD, per germline.

This clonotype was recorded many times. J is TRBJ2-3 and V is TRBV19; 9 bases are a match to TRBD1. The CDR3 is 14 residues long. V shed 5 bases and J 4 bases; nucleotides not matched to a gene: 4. Per germline, CDR1 LNHDA and CDR2 SQIVND (reference sequence). CDR3 sequence reads: CASSDRGSADTQYF. CDR3 nucleotide sequence: TGTGCCAGTAGTGACAGGGGGAGCGCAGATACGCAGTATTTT.

This chain connects TRBV4-1 to TRBJ1-2; the D is unclear. The V end lost 1 base, the J end lost 2 bases, and 11 bases lay between the germline ends. The CDR3 is 15 residues long. Germline lookup yields CDR1 MGHRA and CDR2 YSYEKL. CDR3 in amino acids: CASSQGAQLNYGYTF. The CDR3, as DNA: TGCGCCAGCAGCCAAGGAGCGCAGCTGAACTATGGCTACACCTTC.

This clonotype is medium-sized in the sample. The V gene is TRBV27, the J gene TRBJ1-5; D remains ambiguous. The V and J ends lost 6 bases and 3 bases respectively, with 6 bases between them. The CDR3 has 12 amino acids. The germline CDR1 and CDR2 sequences are MNHEY and SMNVEV (reference sequence). The CDR3 DNA reads as TGTGCCAGCAGGAGCTACAATCAGCCCCAGCATTTT. Its protein product is CASRSYNQPQHF.

This clonotype appeared a few times. At one end, the junction sequence differs from germline, possibly due to a read error. The chain uses TRBV7-7 and TRBJ2-1, with TRBD2 identical over 7 bases. CDR3 length: 15 residues. Germline CDR1 and CDR2: SSHAT and FNYEAQ (reference sequence). The CDR3 sequence: CASSPEPAGLNEQFF. CDR3 bases: TGTGCTAGCAGCCCTGAGCCAGCGGGGCTCAATGAGCAGTTCTTC.

The V call is TRBV20-1, the J call TRBJ2-1; D is ambiguous. This CDR3 region has 15 residues. V was clipped by 2 bases and J by 6 bases, with 17 bases between them. The germline V gene encodes CDR1 DFQATT and CDR2 SNEGSKA (reference sequence). The CDR3 coding sequence is TGCAGTGCTAGAACTTGGCTAGATTTCGGCAATGAGCAGTTCTTC. Protein product: CSARTWLDFGNEQFF.

The table lists this clonotype with many counts. The chain links TRBV18 to TRBJ1-1; 9 bases agree with TRBD1. V trimming: 4 bases; J trimming: 5 bases; junction bases outside the gene matches: 8. The CDR3 sequence is 15 residues long. CDR1 and CDR2 (germline): KGHSH, LQKENI. The CDR3 sequence: CASSRYRDRDTEAFF. DNA of the CDR3: TGTGCCAGCTCACGTTACCGGGACAGGGATACTGAAGCTTTCTTT.

The sample holds many counts of this clonotype. The chain has TRBV18 and TRBJ2-3, with 9 nucleotides matching TRBD2. Germline assignment: CDR1 KGHSH and CDR2 LQKENI. The CDR3 extends over 16 amino acids. Unmatched junction bases numbered 10, after V lost 6 bases and J lost 3 bases. The CDR3 spells CASSALGGGDTDTQYF. CDR3 DNA: TGTGCCAGCTCCGCTCTAGGCGGGGGGGATACAGATACGCAGTATTTT.

This clonotype has at least ten counts. J is TRBJ1-2 and V is TRBV4-1; 8 bases fit TRBD1. V shed 6 bases and J 4 bases; nucleotides not matched to a gene: 10. Germline V gene lookup returns CDR1 MGHRA and CDR2 YSYEKL. This CDR3 contains 15 residues. The CDR3 bases are TGCGCCAGCAGTTTCAGTGGACAGGGTGGCTATGGCTACACCTTC. It specifies CASSFSGQGGYGYTF.

This clonotype was recorded at least ten times. CDR3 DNA: TGTGCCAGCAGCCTCCTGGACAGCTATACGCAGTATTTT. This sequence encodes CASSLLDSYTQYF. The chain recombines TRBV7-9 with TRBJ2-3; D possibly corresponds to TRBD1 (6 bases). The ends were cut back, 5 bases at V and 7 bases at J, with 13 bases in the middle. From germline, CDR1 is SEHNR and CDR2 FQNEAQ (reference sequence). This CDR3 has 13 residues. The variable domain in full, with the rest retrieved from reference TRBV7-9 and TRBJ2-3, is DTGVSQNPRHKITKRGQNVTFRCDPISEHNRLYWYRQTLGQGPEFLTYFQNEAQLEKSRLLSDRFSAERPKGSFSTLEIQRTEQGDSAMYLCASSLLDSYTQYFGPGTRLTVL.

The genes are TRBV3-1 and TRBJ2-5; 11 bases agree with TRBD2. The CDR3 covers 15 residues. Germline-derived CDR1 and CDR2 are LGHDT and YNNKEL (reference sequence). J gave up 9 bases and V 2 bases, and 8 bases lay outside the gene matches. In DNA, the CDR3 is TGTGCCAGCAGCCAAAGACTAGCGGGATCCGGGGCCCAGTACTTC. Its translation: CASSQRLAGSGAQYF.

There are many counts of this clonotype. CDR3 region: CASSVAGVEETQYF. CDR3 in DNA: TGTGCCAGCAGTGTAGCAGGGGTTGAGGAGACCCAGTACTTC. V usage is TRBV6-1 and J usage is TRBJ2-5; maybe TRBD1 (6 bases). V was pared by 4 bases and J by 5 bases, with 14 bases between. From germline, CDR1 is MNHNS and CDR2 SASEGT. The CDR3 length is 14 residues.

This clonotype has at least ten counts. The rearrangement uses TRBV6-1 and TRBJ1-2; TRBD1 is a possible D gene (6 bases). V dropped 8 bases and J dropped 4 bases, with 14 bases sitting between them. The length of the CDR3 is 13 residues. Germline CDR1 reads MNHNS; CDR2 reads SASEGT. The chain's CDR3 is CASGDGQPYGYTF. CDR3 in DNA: TGTGCCAGCGGAGATGGACAGCCCTATGGCTACACCTTC.

This clonotype appeared a few times. A far larger clone is just one base off, so this is likely a read error. The rearrangement links TRBV5-6 to TRBJ2-4; D is unresolved. Judging by the DNA end, TRBJ2-5 fits better; the J call may be wrong. Germline values: CDR1 SGHDT, CDR2 YYEEEE. The CDR3 has 13 amino acids. The CDR3 sequence: CASSLRGWETQYF. CDR3 nucleotide sequence: TGTGCCAGCAGCCTAAGAGGTTGGGAGACCCAGTACTTC.